A single T cell receptor beta chain is shown here with its context. The antigen is unknown. These data belong to a study of shared clonotypes between healthy human individuals. For the study at large: CD4 naive and memory got three plates each, CD8 naive two, CD8 memory one. Findings of the study overall: Sorted-subset sequencing was shown by rarefaction to be incomplete despite large depth. An expected dependence of interdonor clonotype sharing on sequencing depth was noted.

Profiling relied on immunoSEQ multiplex PCR, and the TCRdb table lists in-frame clones only, not all of them. The sample records under 2,000,000 clones, about 95% being singletons. Terminally differentiated effector memory CD45RA+ cells were excluded from the naive CD8 cells, which were CD45RO-negative and positively selected for CCR7. Study donors comprised healthy, HIV-negative adults devoid of recent acute infection or vaccination. Sequenced material: naive CD8+ T cells sorted from blood. This receptor was taken from a man between 18 and 35 years old in good health.

The CDR3 here is CATMPGGTVLVEQYF. The CDR3 DNA reads as TGTGCCACCATGCCCGGCGGGACAGTACTAGTAGAGCAGTACTTC. The chain combines TRBV6-1 with TRBJ2-7; the D gene is possibly TRBD1 (7 bases). Between the trimmed V and J ends, which lost 10 bases and 7 bases, there was a span of 26 bases. There are 15 residues in the CDR3. Looked up from germline, CDR1 is MNHNS and CDR2 is SASEGT.